This is a list of T cell receptor beta chains from one sample in a study of metastatic and nonmetastatic thyroid tumors. TCRdb re-analyzed the PCR reads through MiXCR. The sample yields 30,000 to 40,000 clones, about 20% seen once. The sample taken for sequencing was tumor tissue. These receptors were taken from a male donor with papillary thyroid cancer or a benign thyroid nodule (not recorded which). Some clones in this sample may be carry-over from other donors' samples. The CDR3 runs from the conserved cysteine through the conserved F or W. The D gene is left open where the match is weak. Rows may omit the clone size; those that give it use once, few, many or a size class.

>NA|TRBV4-3|NA|TRBJ1-1
CASSLLPNTEAFF
TGCGCCAGCAGCCTATTACCGAACACTGAAGCTTTCTTT
>NA|TRBV7-9|NA|TRBJ1-2
CASSFARGGDGYTF
TGTGCCAGCAGCTTTGCCAGGGGAGGGGATGGCTACACCTTC
>NA|TRBV29-1|NA|TRBJ1-1
CSDSVGTEAFF
TGCAGCGATTCAGTGGGTACCGAAGCTTTCTTT
>TRBD1|TRBV27|medium-sized|TRBJ2-7
CASKRGGPSYEQYF
TGTGCCAGCAAACGAGGGGGCCCTTCCTACGAGCAGTACTTC
>TRBD2|TRBV6-1|medium-sized|TRBJ2-7
CASSLGGRIYEQYF
TGTGCCAGCTCCCTGGGGGGGAGAATATACGAGCAGTACTTC
>NA|TRBV5-5|many|TRBJ1-1
CASSLYGLSTEAFF
TGTGCCAGCAGCTTATACGGATTGAGCACTGAAGCTTTCTTT
>NA|TRBV28|few|TRBJ2-5
CASSSGCLFETQYF
TGTGCCAGCAGCTCCGGCTGTCTTTTTGAGACCCAGTACTTC
>NA|TRBV5-1|many|TRBJ2-7
CASSLGSSYEQYF
TGCGCCAGCAGCTTGGGATCCTCTTACGAGCAGTACTTC
>NA|TRBV20-1|many|TRBJ2-3
CSASNLDTQYF
TGCAGTGCTAGTAACCTCGATACGCAGTATTTT
>NA|TRBV2|many|TRBJ1-3
CASSEGHSKRNTIYF
TGTGCCAGCAGTGAGGGACACTCAAAGAGAAACACCATATATTTT
>TRBD1|TRBV6-5|NA|TRBJ1-2
CASRPPPGQGHRGDGYTF
TGTGCCAGCAGACCCCCCCCGGGACAGGGGCATCGAGGAGATGGCTACACCTTC
>NA|TRBV6-6|NA|TRBJ1-2
CASSYLNSYGYTF
TGTGCCAGCAGTTACTTGAACAGTTATGGCTACACCTTC
>NA|TRBV20-1|once|TRBJ2-1
CSAPSVGHGPDEQFF
TGCAGTGCCCCTTCGGTGGGGCATGGGCCCGATGAGCAGTTCTTC
>NA|TRBV20-1|once|TRBJ1-1
CSARVIPNTEAFF
TGCAGTGCTAGAGTTATCCCGAACACTGAAGCTTTCTTT
>NA|TRBV11-3|NA|TRBJ1-1
CASSFAGNSEAFF
TGTGCCAGCAGCTTCGCAGGGAACTCTGAAGCTTTCTTT
>NA|TRBV3-1|many|TRBJ1-5
CASSQEGQPQHF
TGTGCCAGCAGCCAAGAGGGGCAGCCCCAGCATTTT
>TRBD2|TRBV2|medium-sized|TRBJ2-1
CASSELAGDNEQFF
TGTGCCAGCAGTGAACTAGCGGGAGATAATGAGCAGTTCTTC
>NA|TRBV6-2/TRBV6-3|NA|TRBJ2-7
CASSYLGSEQYF
TGTGCCAGCAGTTACCTTGGGAGCGAGCAGTACTTC
>NA|TRBV10-3|few|TRBJ2-1
CAISEGALHVSEQFF
TGTGCCATCAGTGAGGGGGCTTTACACGTGAGTGAGCAGTTCTTC
>NA|TRBV28|medium-sized|TRBJ1-2
CASSLSVGGGESYGYTF
TGTGCCAGCAGTTTATCAGTCGGGGGTGGCGAGAGCTATGGCTACACCTTC
>NA|TRBV30|NA|TRBJ1-1
CAWVLNTEAFF
TGTGCCTGGGTTCTGAACACTGAAGCTTTCTTT
>NA|TRBV29-1|many|TRBJ1-1
CSWGEGNTEAFF
TGCAGCTGGGGGGAGGGTAATACTGAAGCTTTCTTT
>NA|TRBV6-2/TRBV6-3|medium-sized|TRBJ2-7
CASSQTVIRYEQYF
TGTGCCAGCAGTCAGACAGTGATCCGCTACGAGCAGTACTTC
>NA|TRBV20-1|many|TRBJ1-5
CSAESISHQPQHF
TGCAGTGCAGAGTCCATTTCCCATCAGCCCCAGCATTTT
>TRBD2|TRBV20-1|many|TRBJ2-7
CSARDLASGANYEQYF
TGCAGTGCTAGAGACCTTGCTAGCGGGGCCAACTACGAGCAGTACTTC
>TRBD1|TRBV6-1|few|TRBJ1-4
CASHRRGGRTNEKLFF
TGTGCCAGCCACCGTCGAGGGGGCAGGACTAATGAAAAACTGTTTTTT
>TRBD1|TRBV7-9|once|TRBJ1-1
CASSPPTGSNTEAFF
TGTGCCAGCAGCCCCCCGACAGGGTCAAACACTGAAGCTTTCTTT
>NA|TRBV7-2|NA|TRBJ2-6
CASRATTAGANVLTF
TGTGCCAGCAGAGCCACAACAGCTGGGGCCAACGTCCTGACTTTC
>TRBD2|TRBV12-3/TRBV12-4|medium-sized|TRBJ2-1
CASSLLAGMYNEQFF
TGTGCCAGCAGTCTACTAGCGGGGATGTACAATGAGCAGTTCTTC
>TRBD1|TRBV15|many|TRBJ1-5
CATSGGQGSNQPQHF
TGTGCCACCAGCGGCGGACAGGGTAGCAATCAGCCCCAGCATTTT
>TRBD2|TRBV15|NA|TRBJ2-2
CATSRERSGTGLDSNTGELFF
TGTGCCACCAGCAGAGAGAGGAGCGGGACCGGACTTGACTCGAACACCGGGGAGCTGTTTTTT
>NA|TRBV7-9|medium-sized|TRBJ2-7
CASSDRFYEQYF
TGTGCCAGCAGCGACCGGTTCTACGAGCAGTACTTC
>NA|TRBV6-5|few|TRBJ2-1
CASSYTSSPMAQEQFF
TGTGCCAGCAGTTACACAAGTTCCCCCATGGCGCAGGAGCAGTTCTTC
>TRBD2|TRBV9|many|TRBJ2-1
CASSVGSSGNGEQFF
TGTGCCAGCAGCGTAGGGTCTAGCGGGAACGGCGAGCAGTTCTTC
>TRBD2|TRBV6-1|few|TRBJ2-7
CASPRKAGDAYEQYF
TGTGCCAGCCCCAGAAAAGCGGGAGACGCCTACGAGCAGTACTTC
>NA|TRBV19|many|TRBJ1-5
CASSATGGNQPQHF
TGTGCCAGTAGCGCGACAGGAGGCAATCAGCCCCAGCATTTT
>NA|TRBV27|NA|TRBJ1-4
CASIPYSTGLKNKKLFF
TGTGCCAGCATCCCTTACTCGACCGGACTGAAAAATAAAAAACTGTTTTTT
>NA|TRBV11-3|NA|TRBJ2-7
CASRADSDYEQYF
TGTGCCAGCAGGGCGGACTCTGACTACGAGCAGTACTTC
>NA|TRBV5-1|medium-sized|TRBJ1-1
CASSLEGGSAFF
TGCGCCAGCAGCTTGGAAGGGGGGTCCGCTTTCTTT
>TRBD2|TRBV2|many|TRBJ2-7
CASSFPGLAGAMGSGEQYF
TGTGCCAGCAGTTTCCCGGGACTAGCGGGAGCGATGGGATCCGGCGAGCAGTACTTC
>TRBD1|TRBV6-1|medium-sized|TRBJ1-6
CASRLTGVNSPLHF
TGTGCCAGCAGGCTGACAGGGGTTAATTCACCCCTCCACTTT
>NA|TRBV5-1|NA|TRBJ2-7
CASSLVGPTYEQYF
TGCGCCAGCAGCTTGGTTGGGCCTACGTACGAGCAGTACTTC
>TRBD2|TRBV5-1|many|TRBJ2-5
CASSLKAGEETQYF
TGCGCCAGCAGCTTGAAAGCGGGAGAGGAGACCCAGTACTTC
>NA|TRBV5-1|many|TRBJ2-7
CASSQGGASYEQYF
TGCGCCAGCTCCCAGGGGGGGGCTTCCTACGAGCAGTACTTC
>TRBD2|TRBV20-1|many|TRBJ2-4
CSARDPGGAIIQYF
TGCAGTGCTAGAGATCCGGGAGGGGCTATCATTCAGTACTTC
>TRBD1|TRBV20-1|NA|TRBJ1-2
CSAADRGRYGYTF
TGCAGTGCTGCTGACAGGGGGCGGTATGGCTACACCTTC
>NA|TRBV27|few|TRBJ1-5
CASSLQGSQPQHF
TGTGCCAGCAGTTTACAGGGGAGTCAGCCCCAGCATTTT
>NA|TRBV11-1|few|TRBJ2-1
CASSLVPNNEQFF
TGTGCCAGCAGCTTAGTTCCGAACAATGAGCAGTTCTTC
>NA|TRBV7-6|NA|TRBJ2-2
CASSFGGPNTGELFF
TGTGCCAGCAGCTTCGGGGGCCCGAACACCGGGGAGCTGTTTTTT
>TRBD1|TRBV4-2|NA|TRBJ1-5
CASSLDRGLSNQPQHF
TGTGCCAGCAGCCTGGACAGGGGACTTAGCAATCAGCCCCAGCATTTT